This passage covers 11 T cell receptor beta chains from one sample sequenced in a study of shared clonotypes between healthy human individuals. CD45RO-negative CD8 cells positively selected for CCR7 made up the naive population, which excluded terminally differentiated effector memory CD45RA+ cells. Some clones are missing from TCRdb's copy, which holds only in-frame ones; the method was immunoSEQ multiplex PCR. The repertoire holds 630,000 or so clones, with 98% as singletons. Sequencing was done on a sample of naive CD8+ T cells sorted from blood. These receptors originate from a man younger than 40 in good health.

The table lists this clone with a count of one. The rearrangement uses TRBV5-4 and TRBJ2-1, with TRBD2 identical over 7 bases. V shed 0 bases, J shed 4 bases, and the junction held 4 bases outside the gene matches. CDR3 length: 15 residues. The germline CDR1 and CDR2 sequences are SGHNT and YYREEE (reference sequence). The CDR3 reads CASSLASGKYNEQFF. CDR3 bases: TGTGCCAGCAGCTTGGCTAGCGGAAAATACAATGAGCAGTTCTTC.

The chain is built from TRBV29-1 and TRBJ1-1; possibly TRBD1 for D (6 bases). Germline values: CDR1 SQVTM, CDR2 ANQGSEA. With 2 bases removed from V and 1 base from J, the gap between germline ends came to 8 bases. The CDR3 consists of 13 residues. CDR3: CSVERGANTEAFF. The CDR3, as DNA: TGCAGCGTTGAAAGGGGGGCGAACACTGAAGCTTTCTTT.

The CDR3: CASSEFGNQPQHF. The DNA for the CDR3 is TGTGCCAGCAGTGAATTTGGCAATCAGCCCCAGCATTTT. This chain connects TRBV25-1 to TRBJ1-5; D call uncertain. Between the trimmed V and J ends, which lost 1 base and 2 bases, there was a span of 3 bases. Germline loops: CDR1 MGHDK, CDR2 SYGVNS. This CDR3 has 13 amino acids.

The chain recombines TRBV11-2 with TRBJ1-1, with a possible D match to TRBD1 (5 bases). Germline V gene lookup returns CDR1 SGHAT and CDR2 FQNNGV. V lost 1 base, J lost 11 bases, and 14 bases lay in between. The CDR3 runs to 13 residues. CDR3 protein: CASSLGGLPQAFF. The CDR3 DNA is TGTGCCAGCAGCTTAGGGGGCCTCCCGCAGGCTTTCTTT. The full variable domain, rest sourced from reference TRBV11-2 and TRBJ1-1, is EAGVAQSPRYKIIEKRQSVAFWCNPISGHATLYWYQQILGQGPKLLIQFQNNGVVDDSQLPKDRFSAERLKGVDSTLKIQPAKLEDSAVYLCASSLGGLPQAFFGQGTRLTVV.

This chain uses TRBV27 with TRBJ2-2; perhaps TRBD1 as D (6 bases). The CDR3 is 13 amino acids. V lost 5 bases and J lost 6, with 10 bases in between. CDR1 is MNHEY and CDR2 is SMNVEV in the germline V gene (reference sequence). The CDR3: CASSITGPGELFF. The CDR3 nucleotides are TGTGCCAGCAGTATAACAGGGCCCGGGGAGCTGTTTTTT.

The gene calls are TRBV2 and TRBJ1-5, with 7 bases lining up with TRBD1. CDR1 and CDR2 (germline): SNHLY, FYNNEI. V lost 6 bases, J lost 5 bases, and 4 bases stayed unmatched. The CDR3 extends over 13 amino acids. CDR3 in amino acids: CASSATGDQPQHF. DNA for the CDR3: TGTGCCAGCAGCGCTACAGGGGATCAGCCCCAGCATTTT.

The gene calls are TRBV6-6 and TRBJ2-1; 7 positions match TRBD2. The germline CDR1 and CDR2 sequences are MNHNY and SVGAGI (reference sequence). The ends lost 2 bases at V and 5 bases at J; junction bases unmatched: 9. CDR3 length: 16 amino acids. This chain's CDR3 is CASSYTLAEAHNEQFF. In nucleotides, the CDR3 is TGTGCCAGCAGTTACACCCTAGCGGAGGCCCACAATGAGCAGTTCTTC.

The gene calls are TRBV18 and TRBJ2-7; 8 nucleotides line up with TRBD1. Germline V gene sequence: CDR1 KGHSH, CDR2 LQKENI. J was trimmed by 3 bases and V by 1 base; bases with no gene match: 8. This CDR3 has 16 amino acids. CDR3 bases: TGTGCCAGCTCACCACTAGGACAGGGAAGAATCTACGAGCAGTACTTC. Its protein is CASSPLGQGRIYEQYF.

The CDR3 region is CASSPGTGGWGNQPQHF. CDR3 nucleotides: TGTGCCAGCAGCCCCGGGACAGGGGGTTGGGGCAATCAGCCCCAGCATTTT. The chain employs TRBV5-5 and TRBJ1-5; 11 bases map to TRBD1. CDR1 and CDR2 (germline): SGHKS, YYEKEE (reference sequence). V dropped 4 bases and J dropped 2; count of bases not matched to a gene: 8. This CDR3 is built from 17 residues.

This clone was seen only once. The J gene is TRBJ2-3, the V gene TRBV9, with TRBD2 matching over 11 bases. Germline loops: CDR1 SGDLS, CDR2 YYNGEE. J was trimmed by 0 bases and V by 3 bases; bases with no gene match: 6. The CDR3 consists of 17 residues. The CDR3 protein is CASSAGTSGLSTDTQYF. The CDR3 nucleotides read TGTGCCAGCAGCGCCGGGACTAGCGGCCTTAGCACAGATACGCAGTATTTT.

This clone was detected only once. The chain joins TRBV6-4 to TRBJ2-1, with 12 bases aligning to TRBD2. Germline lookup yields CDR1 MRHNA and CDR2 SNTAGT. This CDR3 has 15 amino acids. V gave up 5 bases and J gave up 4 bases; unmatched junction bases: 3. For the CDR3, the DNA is TGTGCCAGCAGTCACCTAGCGGGAGGGTACAATGAGCAGTTCTTC. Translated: CASSHLAGGYNEQFF.